Listed below are T cell receptor beta chains from one sample, sequenced in a study of OX40 agonist ivuxolimab in advanced cancers. The method was immunoSEQ multiplex PCR; TCRdb's version includes in-frame clones alone and lacks a portion of them. The sample shows tens of thousands of clones, approximately 94% of them seen only once. Sequencing used CD4+ or CD8+ T cells sorted from blood, obtained in a trial of the OX40 agonist ivuxolimab. The receptors stem from an adult with an advanced solid tumor such as melanoma, head and neck, liver or kidney cancer. CDR3s include the opening cysteine and the closing phenylalanine or tryptophan. Fields, in order: D gene, V gene, clone size, J gene, CDR3 protein, CDR3 DNA. A D gene is named only where the DNA matches it firmly. Rows may omit the clone size; those that give it use once, few, many or a size class.

TRBD2,TRBV11-3,NA,TRBJ2-3,CASSSSGGAPDTQYF,TGTGCCAGCAGCTCTTCGGGAGGGGCCCCAGATACGCAGTATTTT
NA,TRBV29-1,NA,TRBJ2-7,CSVDGGSYYEQYF,TGCAGCGTTGATGGCGGATCCTACTACGAGCAGTACTTC
TRBD2,TRBV11-2,NA,TRBJ2-7,CASSPWLAGGYEQYF,TGTGCCAGCAGCCCCTGGTTAGCGGGAGGCTACGAGCAGTACTTC
NA,TRBV7-9,NA,TRBJ2-1,CASSPTGWGGRKDNEQFF,TGTGCCAGCAGTCCCACCGGGTGGGGGGGCCGAAAGGACAATGAGCAGTTCTTC
NA,TRBV4-2,NA,TRBJ2-7,CASSALWAASYEQYF,TGTGCCAGCAGCGCTCTGTGGGCGGCCTCCTACGAGCAGTACTTC
NA,TRBV19,once,TRBJ2-2,CASSKDLNTGELFF,TGTGCCAGTAGTAAGGATTTAAACACCGGGGAGCTGTTTTTT
TRBD2,TRBV5-1,NA,TRBJ2-1,CASSLVFSGPYNEQFF,TGCGCCAGCAGCTTGGTTTTTAGCGGGCCCTACAATGAGCAGTTCTTC
TRBD2,TRBV4-1,NA,TRBJ2-2,CASTGTSGSINTGELFF,TGCGCCAGCACCGGGACTAGCGGGAGTATCAACACCGGGGAGCTGTTTTTT
NA,TRBV5-1,NA,TRBJ2-7,CASSLPLTGALEQYF,TGCGCCAGCAGCCTACCCCTGACAGGTGCACTCGAGCAGTACTTC
TRBD2,TRBV15,NA,TRBJ2-7,CATSRARLAGGIHEQYF,TGTGCCACCAGCAGAGCCAGACTAGCGGGAGGTATCCACGAGCAGTACTTC
NA,TRBV5-1,NA,TRBJ2-7,CASSARGWDEQYF,TGCGCCAGCAGCGCACGGGGGTGGGACGAGCAGTACTTC
NA,TRBV7-6,NA,TRBJ2-7,CASSPSAGQQGYEQYF,TGTGCCAGCAGCCCTTCAGCGGGACAGCAAGGCTACGAGCAGTACTTC
NA,TRBV30,NA,TRBJ2-7,CAWSTGTGNYEQYF,TGTGCCTGGAGCACCGGGACTGGAAACTACGAGCAGTACTTC
NA,TRBV5-1,NA,TRBJ1-1,CASSGWSGGESNTEAFF,TGCGCCAGCAGCGGGTGGTCCGGGGGCGAGTCGAACACTGAAGCTTTCTTT
NA,TRBV11-3,NA,TRBJ2-7,CASSDGTIGGIYEQYF,TGTGCCAGCAGTGATGGAACCATTGGCGGGATCTACGAGCAGTACTTC
NA,TRBV4-3,NA,TRBJ1-2,CASSQVEGGYGYTF,TGCGCCAGCAGCCAAGTGGAGGGGGGATATGGCTACACCTTC
TRBD1,TRBV7-9,NA,TRBJ2-2,CASSLDPGQGKSTGELFF,TGTGCCAGCAGCTTGGACCCCGGACAGGGGAAAAGCACCGGGGAGCTGTTTTTT
TRBD2,TRBV18,NA,TRBJ2-3,CASSPELADTDTQYF,TGTGCCAGCTCACCGGAACTAGCGGACACAGATACGCAGTATTTT
TRBD2,TRBV27,once,TRBJ2-1,CASSSGTSGRARLFF,TGTGCCAGCAGTTCGGGGACTAGCGGGAGGGCCCGTCTCTTCTTC
TRBD2,TRBV11-3,NA,TRBJ2-2,CASSLGERESDGELFF,TGTGCCAGCAGCTTAGGGGAGCGGGAGTCGGACGGGGAGCTGTTTTTT
TRBD2,TRBV29-1,NA,TRBJ2-7,CSVVASGSGVNEQYF,TGCAGCGTTGTGGCTAGCGGGAGTGGAGTCAACGAGCAGTACTTC
NA,TRBV5-1,NA,TRBJ2-7,CASSLGTDYEQYF,TGCGCCAGCAGCTTGGGAACAGACTACGAGCAGTACTTC
NA,TRBV25-1,NA,TRBJ1-2,CASSAPDPYGYTF,TGTGCCAGCAGTGCACCGGACCCTTATGGCTACACCTTC
TRBD2,TRBV4-3,NA,TRBJ2-3,CASSQDIGLAVTDTQYF,TGCGCCAGCAGCCAAGATATCGGACTAGCGGTCACAGATACGCAGTATTTT
TRBD2,TRBV4-1,NA,TRBJ2-1,CASSPGLAGRNEQFF,TGCGCCAGCAGCCCCGGACTAGCCGGGAGGAATGAGCAGTTCTTC
TRBD2,TRBV11-3,NA,TRBJ2-7,CASSLGLARTYEQYF,TGTGCCAGCAGCTTAGGACTAGCGCGAACCTACGAGCAGTACTTC
NA,TRBV13,NA,TRBJ2-1,CASSLMASPYNEQFF,TGTGCCAGCAGCTTAATGGCTAGCCCATACAATGAGCAGTTCTTC
NA,TRBV2,NA,TRBJ1-2,CASSTGSWGYTF,TGTGCCAGCAGTACAGGGAGTTGGGGCTACACCTTC
NA,TRBV11-1,NA,TRBJ2-7,CASSSTNEQYF,TGTGCCAGCAGCTCGACTAACGAGCAGTACTTC
TRBD2,TRBV27,NA,TRBJ2-2,CASSLLPSGKTGELFF,TGTGCCAGCAGTTTACTTCCTAGCGGAAAAACCGGGGAGCTGTTTTTT
NA,TRBV5-8,NA,TRBJ2-2,CASSLAWGPFVTGELFF,TGTGCCAGCAGCTTGGCCTGGGGACCTTTCGTCACCGGGGAGCTGTTTTTT
TRBD2,TRBV4-2,NA,TRBJ2-1,CASSQEGGSSYNEQFF,TGTGCCAGCAGCCAAGAGGGGGGGAGCTCCTACAATGAGCAGTTCTTC
NA,TRBV11-3,NA,TRBJ1-1,CASSLGRGGNTEAFF,TGTGCCAGCAGCTTGGGCAGGGGTGGAAACACTGAAGCTTTCTTT
NA,TRBV4-1,NA,TRBJ1-2,CASSHTTTGNYGYTF,TGCGCCAGCAGCCATACAACTACAGGAAACTATGGCTACACCTTC
NA,TRBV28,NA,TRBJ2-7,CASSSGTLPLYEQYF,TGTGCCAGCAGTAGCGGGACACTCCCCCTCTACGAGCAGTACTTC
NA,TRBV7-6,NA,TRBJ2-7,CASSLWGGISYEQYF,TGTGCCAGCAGCTTATGGGGCGGGATATCCTACGAGCAGTACTTC
TRBD2,TRBV9,NA,TRBJ2-7,CASSVAGGLTYEQYF,TGTGCCAGCAGCGTAGCGGGAGGGCTCACCTACGAGCAGTACTTC
NA,TRBV9,NA,TRBJ1-1,CASSVGTGNTEAFF,TGTGCCAGCAGCGTAGGAACCGGGAACACTGAAGCTTTCTTT
NA,TRBV11-2,NA,TRBJ2-2,CASSTGELFF,TGTGCCAGCAGTACCGGGGAGCTGTTTTTT
TRBD2,TRBV4-1,NA,TRBJ2-2,CASSLGLAGGPGTGELFF,TGCGCCAGCAGTCTCGGACTAGCGGGAGGGCCGGGCACCGGGGAGCTGTTTTTT
TRBD2,TRBV7-2,NA,TRBJ2-7,CASSLVVLAGGRAPEQYF,TGTGCCAGCAGCTTAGTGGTCCTAGCGGGAGGGCGAGCTCCCGAGCAGTACTTC
TRBD1,TRBV7-9,NA,TRBJ2-7,CASSSDRVFYEQYF,TGTGCCAGCAGCTCGGACAGGGTGTTCTACGAGCAGTACTTC
NA,TRBV7-9,NA,TRBJ2-4,CAGAGLAKNIQYF,TGTGCCGGCGCTGGTTTAGCCAAAAACATTCAGTACTTC
NA,TRBV4-2,once,TRBJ1-2,CASSPAKDSYGYTF,TGTGCCAGCAGCCCAGCCAAGGACAGCTATGGCTACACCTTC
NA,TRBV6-5,NA,TRBJ2-7,CASHVLGKVGYEQYF,TGTGCCAGCCATGTACTAGGGAAGGTAGGCTACGAGCAGTACTTC
TRBD1,TRBV9,few,TRBJ1-1,CASSADRGMNTEAFF,TGTGCCAGCAGCGCAGACAGGGGAATGAACACTGAAGCTTTCTTT
TRBD2,TRBV5-1,NA,TRBJ2-3,CASSLALAGLTDTQYF,TGCGCCAGCAGCTTGGCTCTAGCGGGGCTCACAGATACGCAGTATTTT
NA,TRBV15,NA,TRBJ1-5,CATSGRNQPQHF,TGTGCCACCTCGGGCCGTAATCAGCCCCAGCATTTT
NA,TRBV7-2,NA,TRBJ1-1,CASSLNRATEAFF,TGTGCCAGCAGCTTAAATAGGGCCACTGAAGCTTTCTTT
TRBD1,TRBV5-4,NA,TRBJ2-7,CASSFSGTGGPYEQYF,TGTGCCAGCAGCTTTTCCGGGACAGGGGGCCCCTACGAGCAGTACTTC
NA,TRBV29-1,NA,TRBJ1-2,CSVEDSGQGVPTVYGYTF,NA